A selection of T cell receptor beta chains follows, all from one sample in a study of graft-versus-host responses after intestinal transplantation. For these receptors, no antigen is known. The data were produced by immunoSEQ multiplex PCR, yet TCRdb's version contains in-frame clones alone and is incomplete. The sample has roughly 120,000 clones, over 75% seen once. The specimen was unstimulated CD4+ T cells sorted from spleen or lymph node cells, collected before intestinal transplant. These receptors all come from a human donor who received an intestinal transplant. The CDR3 runs from the conserved cysteine through the conserved F or W.

J: TRBJ1-2
V: TRBV30
length: 13
CDR3: CAWTGEANYGYTF

J: TRBJ1-1
V: TRBV18
length: 17
CDR3: CASSPGGARVRNTEAFF

J: TRBJ2-7
V: TRBV6-5
length: 14
CDR3: CASSYDRGKSEQYF

J: TRBJ2-3
V: TRBV15
length: 14
CDR3: CATSRQGGTDTQYF

J: TRBJ2-1
V: TRBV7-3
length: 13
CDR3: CASSWYRGDEQFF

J: TRBJ1-2
V: TRBV7-9
length: 11
CDR3: CASGHSYGYTF

J: TRBJ1-1
V: TRBV14
length: 19
CDR3: CASRGDRGPEVLMNTEAFF

J: TRBJ2-5
V: TRBV10-2
length: 15
CDR3: CASTQFGTGGETQYF

J: TRBJ2-4
V: TRBV21-1
length: 19
CDR3: CASSKKTGPGILAKNIQYF

J: TRBJ2-1
V: TRBV5-1
length: 17
CDR3: CASSLGPGTGGLNEQFF

J: TRBJ1-1
V: TRBV6-5
length: 14
CDR3: CASSYVSGQGTAFF

J: TRBJ1-6
V: TRBV28
length: 15
CDR3: CASSEWTGRNSPLHF

J: TRBJ1-1
V: TRBV2
length: 14
CDR3: CASRNRDRNTEAFF

J: -
V: TRBV6-5
length: 14
CDR3: CASRPQGARYEQYF

J: TRBJ2-2
V: TRBV5-1
length: 12
CDR3: CASSETPGELFF

J: TRBJ2-1
V: TRBV7-3
length: 15
CDR3: CASSSQGASGNGQFF

J: TRBJ1-5
V: TRBV2
length: 14
CDR3: CASSTDSGNQPQHF

J: TRBJ2-7
V: TRBV5-4
length: 16
CDR3: CASSLPGTSGTYEQYF

J: TRBJ1-2
V: TRBV7-9
length: 14
CDR3: CASSPRTGGYGYTF

J: TRBJ2-4
V: TRBV15
length: 18
CDR3: CATSRVARQGAAKNIQYF

J: TRBJ1-1
V: TRBV7-2
length: 14
CDR3: CASSSRGRGTEAFF

J: TRBJ1-1
V: TRBV28
length: 14
CDR3: CASSSPGQNTEAFF

J: TRBJ2-5
V: TRBV18
length: 16
CDR3: CASSSGLAGYQETQYF

J: TRBJ2-1
V: TRBV11-2
length: 17
CDR3: CASSFGTPLRSYNEQFF

J: TRBJ2-3
V: TRBV28
length: 16
CDR3: CASSIRTSGSSDTQYF